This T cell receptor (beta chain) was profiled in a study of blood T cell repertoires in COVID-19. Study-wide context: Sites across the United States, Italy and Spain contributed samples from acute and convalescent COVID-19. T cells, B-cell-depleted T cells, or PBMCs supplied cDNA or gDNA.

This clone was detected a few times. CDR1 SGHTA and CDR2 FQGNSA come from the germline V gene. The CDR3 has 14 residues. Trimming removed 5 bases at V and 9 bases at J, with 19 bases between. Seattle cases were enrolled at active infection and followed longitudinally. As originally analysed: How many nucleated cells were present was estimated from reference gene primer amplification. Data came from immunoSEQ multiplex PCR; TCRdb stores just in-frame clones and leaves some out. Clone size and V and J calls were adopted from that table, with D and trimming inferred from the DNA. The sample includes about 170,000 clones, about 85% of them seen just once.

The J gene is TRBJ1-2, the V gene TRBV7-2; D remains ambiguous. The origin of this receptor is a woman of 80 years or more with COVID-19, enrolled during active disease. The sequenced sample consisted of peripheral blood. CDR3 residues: CASSLERQTSSYTF. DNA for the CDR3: TGTGCCAGCAGCCTAGAACGGCAGACTTCGAGCTACACCTTC.